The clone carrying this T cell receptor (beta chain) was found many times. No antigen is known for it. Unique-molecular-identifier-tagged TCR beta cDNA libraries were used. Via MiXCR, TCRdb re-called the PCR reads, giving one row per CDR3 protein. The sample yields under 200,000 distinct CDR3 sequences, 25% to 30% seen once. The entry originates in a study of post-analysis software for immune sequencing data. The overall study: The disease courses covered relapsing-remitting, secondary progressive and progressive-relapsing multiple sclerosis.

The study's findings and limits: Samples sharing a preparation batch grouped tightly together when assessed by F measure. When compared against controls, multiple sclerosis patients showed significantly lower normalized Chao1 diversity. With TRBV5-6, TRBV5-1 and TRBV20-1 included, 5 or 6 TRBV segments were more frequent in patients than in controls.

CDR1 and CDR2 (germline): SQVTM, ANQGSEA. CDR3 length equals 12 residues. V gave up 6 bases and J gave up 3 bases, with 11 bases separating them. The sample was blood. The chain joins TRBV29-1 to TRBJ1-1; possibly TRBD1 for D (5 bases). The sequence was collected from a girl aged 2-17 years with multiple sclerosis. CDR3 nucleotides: TGCAGCGTAGCCCGGGGCCACACTGAAGCTTTCTTT. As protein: CSVARGHTEAFF.